A single T cell receptor (beta chain) is shown here with its context. These data come from a study of T cell responses to AZD1222 COVID-19 vaccine. The method was immunoSEQ multiplex PCR; TCRdb's version includes in-frame clones alone and lacks a portion of them. This sample has tens of thousands of clones, with 80% to 90% found just once. The TCR was taken from an adult who received the AZD1222 COVID-19 vaccine. Material: peripheral blood, obtained 28 days after the second AZD1222 dose.

The CDR3, as DNA: TGTGCCAGTGGGCGGGGAGGGGGCGCAGGGGAGCAGTACTTC. Translating gives CASGRGGGAGEQYF. The gene calls are TRBV2 and TRBJ2-7, with D perhaps assigned TRBD1 or TRBD2 (7 bases each). The CDR3 runs 14 residues. In germline, CDR1 is SNHLY, CDR2 FYNNEI. V gave up 9 bases and J gave up 7 bases, with 22 bases separating them.